These T cell receptor beta chains were read from a single sample in a study of shared clonotypes between healthy human individuals. Some clones are missing from TCRdb's copy, which holds only in-frame ones; the method was immunoSEQ multiplex PCR. The data show over a million clones, just under 99% seen once. Material for sequencing was naive CD4+ T cells sorted from blood. These receptors all stem from a man aged 25-45 years in good health. The CDR3 runs from the conserved cysteine through the conserved F or W. Fields, in order: J gene, clone size, D gene, V gene, CDR3 DNA, CDR3 protein. D genes are given only for firm matches. The size field is filled for only some rows; it gives once, few, many or a size class.

j_call: TRBJ2-7
clone_size: -
d_call: -
v_call: TRBV7-9
cdr3_nt: TGTGCCAGCAGCCCTAGGGCCAGGGGACTACTCTACGAGCAGTACTTC
cdr3_aa: CASSPRARGLLYEQYF

j_call: TRBJ2-5
clone_size: -
d_call: TRBD1
v_call: TRBV5-1
cdr3_nt: TGCGCCAGCAGCCCGACAGGGGAAGAGACCCAGTACTTC
cdr3_aa: CASSPTGEETQYF

j_call: TRBJ2-7
clone_size: -
d_call: TRBD2
v_call: TRBV28
cdr3_nt: TGTGCCACACTAGCGGGGGACCTCCGGGACGAGCAGTACTTC
cdr3_aa: CATLAGDLRDEQYF

j_call: TRBJ2-1
clone_size: -
d_call: -
v_call: TRBV15
cdr3_nt: TGTGCCACCAGCAGAGAGCCGACTGGGGGAAGTGAGCAGTTCTTC
cdr3_aa: CATSREPTGGSEQFF

j_call: TRBJ2-1
clone_size: -
d_call: TRBD2
v_call: TRBV27
cdr3_nt: TGTGCCAGCAGAAGTGGCGGGAGTCGGGGTTTTAATGAGCAGTTCTTC
cdr3_aa: CASRSGGSRGFNEQFF

j_call: TRBJ2-1
clone_size: -
d_call: TRBD2
v_call: TRBV5-1
cdr3_nt: TGCGCCAGCACCTCAAGCGGGAGTTCCTACAATGAGCAGTTCTTC
cdr3_aa: CASTSSGSSYNEQFF

j_call: TRBJ2-3
clone_size: -
d_call: TRBD2
v_call: TRBV18
cdr3_nt: TGTGCCAGCTCACCTATAGCGGGACCCGGGACAGATACGCAGTATTTT
cdr3_aa: CASSPIAGPGTDTQYF

j_call: TRBJ2-7
clone_size: -
d_call: TRBD2
v_call: TRBV9
cdr3_nt: TGTGCCAGCAGCCCCCACCCTAGGACTAGCGGAAACTACGAGCAGTACTTC
cdr3_aa: CASSPHPRTSGNYEQYF

j_call: TRBJ2-7
clone_size: -
d_call: -
v_call: TRBV25-1
cdr3_nt: TGTGCCAGCAGTGACGGGGTCTACGAGCAGTACTTC
cdr3_aa: CASSDGVYEQYF

j_call: TRBJ2-2
clone_size: -
d_call: TRBD2
v_call: TRBV7-8
cdr3_nt: TGTGCCAGCAGCACTCCCGGGACTAGCGAAACCGGGGAGCTGTTTTTT
cdr3_aa: CASSTPGTSETGELFF

j_call: TRBJ2-7
clone_size: -
d_call: -
v_call: TRBV6-5
cdr3_nt: TGTGCCAGCGGGGCCTCACCCTTAAGGGCCTACGAGCAGTACTTC
cdr3_aa: CASGASPLRAYEQYF

j_call: TRBJ2-1
clone_size: -
d_call: TRBD2
v_call: TRBV18
cdr3_nt: TGTGCCAGCTCACCTAGCGGGAGGGAAACTGAGCAGTTCTTC
cdr3_aa: CASSPSGRETEQFF

j_call: TRBJ2-3
clone_size: -
d_call: TRBD2
v_call: TRBV29-1
cdr3_nt: TGCAGCGTTGTCGGGAGGGCGGCAGATACGCAGTATTTT
cdr3_aa: CSVVGRAADTQYF

j_call: TRBJ2-7
clone_size: -
d_call: TRBD2
v_call: TRBV16
cdr3_nt: TGTGCCAGCAGCCGCGGGGGGAATAGGATGGAGGAGCAGTACTTC
cdr3_aa: CASSRGGNRMEEQYF

j_call: TRBJ2-3
clone_size: -
d_call: TRBD2
v_call: TRBV5-1
cdr3_nt: TGCGCCAGTTACGAGACTAGCGGGAGCACAGATACGCAGTATTTT
cdr3_aa: CASYETSGSTDTQYF

j_call: TRBJ2-5
clone_size: -
d_call: -
v_call: TRBV5-1
cdr3_nt: TGCGCCAGCAGCTTTATACGGAGACAAGAGACCCAGTACTTC
cdr3_aa: CASSFIRRQETQYF

j_call: TRBJ2-3
clone_size: once
d_call: TRBD2
v_call: TRBV28
cdr3_nt: TGTGCCAGCACCTCATTGATTATACACAGCGGGAGAACAGATACGCAGTATTTT
cdr3_aa: CASTSLIIHSGRTDTQYF

j_call: TRBJ2-2
clone_size: once
d_call: TRBD2
v_call: TRBV5-1
cdr3_nt: TGCGCCAGCAGCTTGACTAGCGGAACCGGGGAGCTGTTTTTT
cdr3_aa: CASSLTSGTGELFF

j_call: TRBJ2-5
clone_size: -
d_call: -
v_call: TRBV19
cdr3_nt: TGTGCCAGCAGTACGGGGGCAGGGGCTAAGTTTACCCAGTACTTC
cdr3_aa: CASSTGAGAKFTQYF

j_call: TRBJ1-2
clone_size: -
d_call: TRBD1
v_call: TRBV15
cdr3_nt: TGTGCCACCAGCAGCGAGGGACAGGGCGTTTTTAACTATGGCTACACCTTC
cdr3_aa: CATSSEGQGVFNYGYTF

j_call: TRBJ2-5
clone_size: -
d_call: TRBD2
v_call: TRBV15
cdr3_nt: TGTGCCCTAATGAGCGGGATGCAAGAGACCCAGTACTTC
cdr3_aa: CALMSGMQETQYF

j_call: TRBJ1-2
clone_size: -
d_call: -
v_call: TRBV11-3
cdr3_nt: TGTGCCAGCAGTCCAGGAGGGGGACTGGACTTACCACGGCAGGGCTACACCTTC
cdr3_aa: CASSPGGGLDLPRQGYTF

j_call: TRBJ2-7
clone_size: -
d_call: -
v_call: TRBV18
cdr3_nt: TGTGCCAGCTCACCACCGAAGAGCAGCTACGAGCAGTACTTC
cdr3_aa: CASSPPKSSYEQYF

j_call: TRBJ2-7
clone_size: once
d_call: -
v_call: TRBV7-9
cdr3_nt: TGTGCCAGCAGCTTAGGTCCTCGACTTACGGCCTACGAGCAGTACTTC
cdr3_aa: CASSLGPRLTAYEQYF

j_call: TRBJ2-7
clone_size: -
d_call: -
v_call: TRBV10-2
cdr3_nt: TGCGCCAGCAGGCCTTCGGGGAGCTCCTACGAGCAGTACTTC
cdr3_aa: CASRPSGSSYEQYF

j_call: TRBJ2-1
clone_size: -
d_call: -
v_call: TRBV5-4
cdr3_nt: TGTGCCAGCAGCTTTTTAGGAGGGTATGGTGAGCAGTTCTTC
cdr3_aa: CASSFLGGYGEQFF

j_call: TRBJ1-1
clone_size: -
d_call: -
v_call: TRBV28
cdr3_nt: TGTGCCAGCAGCCGATTCGGGGTTGAGGCTTTCTTT
cdr3_aa: CASSRFGVEAFF

j_call: TRBJ1-1
clone_size: -
d_call: -
v_call: TRBV6-1
cdr3_nt: TGTGCCAGCAGTTCCGTAGGGGCTTTCTTT
cdr3_aa: CASSSVGAFF

j_call: TRBJ1-5
clone_size: -
d_call: -
v_call: TRBV7-8
cdr3_nt: TGTGCCAGCAGCCGAAGAGTGTCTCAGCCCCAGCATTTT
cdr3_aa: CASSRRVSQPQHF